The rows below give T cell receptor beta chains drawn from one sample of a study of blood T cell repertoires in COVID-19. The method was immunoSEQ multiplex PCR; TCRdb's version includes in-frame clones alone and lacks a portion of them. The table has more than 40,000 clones, roughly nine tenths seen once. The sequenced sample was PBMCs or T cells enriched from blood (not recorded which). The receptors were sampled from a woman in her fifties or sixties who had recovered from COVID-19. Each CDR3 is given with its conserved first and last residue. Each record gives: J gene, D gene, V gene, clone size, CDR3 protein, CDR3 DNA. D genes are given only for firm matches. A row's size may be missing; if present it is once, few, many or a size class.

TRBJ2-3,NA,TRBV24-1,NA,CATSGTGTYTDTQYF,TGTGCCACCAGTGGGACTGGTACTTACACAGATACGCAGTATTTT
TRBJ1-5,NA,TRBV5-5,NA,CASSSSTGYNQPQHF,TGTGCCAGCAGCTCTTCAACAGGGTACAATCAGCCCCAGCATTTT
TRBJ1-1,NA,TRBV5-5,once,CASSFGVSNTEAFF,TGTGCCAGCAGCTTCGGGGTCTCGAACACTGAAGCTTTCTTT
TRBJ1-6,NA,TRBV7-3,once,CASSLRPGSDSPLHF,TGTGCCAGCAGCCTCAGACCGGGGTCGGATTCACCCCTCCACTTT
TRBJ1-1,TRBD1,TRBV6-1,NA,CASSEALGDRGAFF,TGTGCCAGCAGTGAAGCTCTAGGGGACAGGGGCGCTTTCTTT
TRBJ2-2,NA,TRBV5-8,NA,CASSFPGELDTGELFF,TGTGCCAGCAGCTTTCCAGGGGAGTTGGACACCGGGGAGCTGTTTTTT
TRBJ1-3,NA,TRBV7-2,NA,CASSLGRGYSGNTIYF,TGTGCCAGCAGCTTAGGGAGGGGTTACTCTGGAAACACCATATATTTT
TRBJ2-7,NA,TRBV7-2,few,CASSSQLSGPYEQYF,TGTGCCAGCAGCTCCCAGCTGAGCGGGCCCTACGAGCAGTACTTC
TRBJ2-7,TRBD1,TRBV24-1,NA,CATSRGQGAYEQYF,TGTGCCACCAGTCGAGGACAGGGTGCCTACGAGCAGTACTTC
TRBJ2-2,NA,TRBV6-2/TRBV6-3,NA,CASSSAGVTGELFF,TGTGCCAGCAGTAGCGCAGGGGTAACCGGGGAGCTGTTTTTT
TRBJ1-1,NA,TRBV7-2,NA,CASSLQLNTEAFF,TGTGCCAGCAGCTTACAGTTGAACACTGAAGCTTTCTTT
TRBJ1-2,TRBD1,TRBV6-2/TRBV6-3,NA,CASSSGTVARLVGYTF,TGTGCCAGCAGTTCCGGGACAGTGGCTAGACTTGTTGGCTACACCTTC
TRBJ2-5,NA,TRBV27,NA,CASMSQNQETQYF,TGTGCCAGCATGTCGCAGAACCAAGAGACCCAGTACTTC
TRBJ2-1,TRBD2,TRBV29-1,NA,CSVEALAGIAGDNEQFF,TGCAGCGTTGAAGCGTTGGCGGGGATAGCGGGGGACAATGAGCAGTTCTTC
TRBJ1-5,NA,TRBV15,NA,CATSRPQYSNQPQHF,TGTGCCACCAGCAGGCCTCAGTATAGCAATCAGCCCCAGCATTTT
TRBJ1-5,NA,TRBV7-9,NA,CASSLDSIHQPQHF,TGTGCCAGCAGCTTAGACAGTATTCATCAGCCCCAGCATTTT
TRBJ1-3,NA,TRBV5-6,NA,CASSLVGTSGNTIYF,TGTGCCAGCAGCTTGGTGGGCACCTCTGGAAACACCATATATTTT
TRBJ1-5,NA,TRBV6-2/TRBV6-3,NA,CASSYSINLSQARNQPQHF,TGTGCCAGCAGTTACTCGATCAACCTTTCACAGGCACGCAATCAGCCCCAGCATTTT
TRBJ2-2,TRBD2,TRBV5-1,NA,CASSGRAGENTGELFF,TGCGCCAGCAGCGGTCGAGCGGGGGAGAACACCGGGGAGCTGTTTTTT
TRBJ2-7,TRBD1,TRBV19,NA,CASSGTGFFEQYF,TGTGCCAGTAGTGGGACAGGGTTTTTCGAGCAGTACTTC
TRBJ1-2,NA,TRBV2,once,CASRQPGNYGYTF,TGTGCCAGCCGACAGCCAGGGAACTATGGCTACACCTTC
TRBJ1-2,TRBD1,TRBV10-3,NA,CAISTGTDYGYTF,TGTGCCATCAGCACCGGGACAGACTATGGCTACACCTTC
TRBJ2-5,TRBD1,TRBV5-1,NA,CASSLGVTGVQETQYF,TGCGCCAGCAGCTTGGGAGTTACAGGGGTCCAAGAGACCCAGTACTTC
TRBJ2-1,TRBD2,TRBV4-2,NA,CASSQASGSYNEQFF,TGTGCCAGCAGCCAAGCTAGCGGGAGTTACAATGAGCAGTTCTTC
TRBJ2-7,NA,TRBV3-1/TRBV3-2,NA,CASSQGGGTGEQYF,TGTGCCAGCAGCCAAGGTGGCGGGACCGGCGAGCAGTACTTC
TRBJ2-7,NA,TRBV19,NA,CASTGTAAYEQYF,TGTGCCAGTACGGGGACTGCAGCCTACGAGCAGTACTTC
TRBJ1-2,NA,TRBV7-9,NA,CASSLETAPGGYTF,TGTGCCAGCAGTCTAGAGACAGCCCCCGGGGGCTACACCTTC
TRBJ1-3,NA,TRBV19,NA,CASRTQGTSSGNTIYF,TGTGCCAGTAGAACACAGGGTACGAGCTCTGGAAACACCATATATTTT
TRBJ2-7,NA,TRBV4-3,NA,CASSQDFPSQGYEQYF,TGCGCCAGCAGCCAAGATTTTCCGTCACAGGGCTACGAGCAGTACTTC
TRBJ2-5,NA,TRBV19,NA,CASSISGTVQETQYF,TGTGCCAGTAGTATTAGCGGGACAGTCCAAGAGACCCAGTACTTC
TRBJ2-7,NA,TRBV18,NA,CASSPPENRYEQYF,TGTGCCAGCTCACCACCGGAGAACCGTTACGAGCAGTACTTC
TRBJ2-1,NA,TRBV5-4,NA,CASSSGLFGYNEQFF,TGTGCCAGCAGCTCCGGACTGTTCGGTTACAATGAGCAGTTCTTC
TRBJ2-5,NA,TRBV12-3/TRBV12-4,NA,CASTPGETQYF,TGTGCCAGCACCCCAGGGGAGACCCAGTACTTC
TRBJ2-5,NA,TRBV3-1/TRBV3-2,NA,CASSQEDLGVRDTLPVQYF,TGTGCCAGCAGCCAAGAAGATTTGGGGGTCCGGGACACCCTGCCGGTCCAGTACTTC
TRBJ2-2,NA,TRBV18,NA,CASSPHFSGIPRTGELFF,TGTGCCAGCTCACCGCATTTCTCCGGGATCCCTCGCACCGGGGAGCTGTTTTTT
TRBJ2-3,TRBD1,TRBV19,few,CASSPIRNPGQGATDTQYF,TGTGCCAGTAGTCCAATCAGAAACCCGGGACAGGGGGCAACAGATACGCAGTATTTT
TRBJ1-4,NA,TRBV18,NA,CASSLEQEKLFF,TGTGCCAGCTCCCTTGAACAGGAAAAACTGTTTTTT
TRBJ2-4,NA,TRBV3-1/TRBV3-2,NA,CASSQSSAGAKDIQYF,TGTGCCAGCAGCCAATCTTCCGCGGGGGCTAAGGACATTCAGTACTTC
TRBJ1-2,NA,TRBV5-4,NA,CASSLAVGGYGYTF,TGTGCCAGCAGCTTGGCCGTGGGGGGCTATGGCTACACCTTC
TRBJ1-5,TRBD1,TRBV28,NA,CASSFQGGFDQPQHF,TGTGCCAGCAGTTTCCAGGGGGGTTTCGATCAGCCCCAGCATTTT
TRBJ2-3,TRBD2,TRBV6-1,once,CASSGSGSGSDTQYF,TGTGCCAGCAGTGGTAGCGGGAGTGGTTCTGATACGCAGTATTTT
TRBJ2-3,NA,TRBV2,once,CAIHLGVTDTQYF,TGTGCCATACACCTAGGGGTGACAGATACGCAGTATTTT
TRBJ1-5,NA,TRBV20-1,NA,CSASGWQVNQPQHF,TGCAGTGCTAGTGGGTGGCAGGTAAATCAGCCCCAGCATTTT
TRBJ1-2,NA,TRBV28,NA,CASIRGDGYTF,TGTGCCAGCATACGGGGGGATGGCTACACCTTC
TRBJ2-5,NA,TRBV7-2,NA,CASSLAFPQETQYF,TGTGCCAGCAGCTTAGCGTTCCCACAGGAGACCCAGTACTTC
TRBJ2-7,TRBD2,TRBV28,NA,CASSLPRTSLSYEQYF,TGTGCCAGCAGTTTACCAAGGACTAGCCTCAGCTACGAGCAGTACTTC
TRBJ1-6,TRBD1,TRBV6-2/TRBV6-3,few,CASSPGQGRNSPLHF,TGTGCCAGCAGTCCGGGACAGGGGAGGAATTCACCCCTCCACTTT
TRBJ2-2,NA,TRBV11-2,once,CASSILVGELFF,TGTGCCAGCAGCATATTAGTGGGGGAGCTGTTTTTT
TRBJ2-5,NA,TRBV6-5,NA,CASSYEKRGQETQYF,TGTGCCAGCAGTTACGAGAAGAGAGGCCAAGAGACCCAGTACTTC
TRBJ1-2,TRBD1,TRBV28,NA,CASSYWDRGRGGYTF,TGTGCCAGCAGTTATTGGGACAGGGGGAGGGGTGGCTACACCTTC
TRBJ1-6,NA,TRBV28,NA,CASSPGSSYNSPLHF,TGTGCCAGCTCACCGGGGAGCTCCTATAATTCACCCCTCCACTTT
TRBJ1-1,NA,TRBV13,NA,CASSLRNTEAFF,TGTGCCAGCAGCTTACGGAACACTGAAGCTTTCTTT
TRBJ2-3,TRBD2,TRBV4-3,few,CASSWTGGMTDTQYF,TGCGCCAGCAGCTGGACGGGGGGAATGACAGATACGCAGTATTTT
TRBJ2-5,TRBD2,TRBV19,NA,CASSGLAGGRQETQYF,TGTGCCAGTTCCGGACTAGCGGGAGGGCGCCAAGAGACCCAGTACTTC
TRBJ2-5,NA,TRBV5-1,NA,CASSLAAGARETQYF,TGCGCCAGCAGCCTGGCGGCGGGGGCGAGAGAGACCCAGTACTTC
TRBJ2-3,TRBD1,TRBV5-4,few,CASSLDRGTDTQYF,TGTGCCAGCAGCTTAGACAGGGGCACAGATACGCAGTATTTT